The sequence of this T cell receptor beta chain was determined in a study of blood T cell repertoires in COVID-19. Categorization into cohorts depended on clinical history that participants reported. Measured with immunoSEQ multiplex PCR; TCRdb has only the in-frame clones, and not every one. The profile covers about 180,000 clones, with 80% to 90% appearing a single time and roughly 8.6% taken by the ten largest. Sequenced: PBMCs or T cells enriched from blood (not recorded which). The receptor was derived from a woman between 18 and 29 years old who had recovered from COVID-19.

The CDR3 region is CASSSGARGWTEAFF. DNA for the CDR3: TGTGCCAGTAGTTCTGGGGCCCGGGGGTGGACTGAAGCTTTCTTT. This chain uses TRBV19 with TRBJ1-1; TRBD1 might be the D (5 bases). Germline values: CDR1 LNHDA, CDR2 SQIVND (reference sequence). CDR3 length: 15 amino acids. Trimming removed 5 bases at V and 5 bases at J, with 18 bases between.